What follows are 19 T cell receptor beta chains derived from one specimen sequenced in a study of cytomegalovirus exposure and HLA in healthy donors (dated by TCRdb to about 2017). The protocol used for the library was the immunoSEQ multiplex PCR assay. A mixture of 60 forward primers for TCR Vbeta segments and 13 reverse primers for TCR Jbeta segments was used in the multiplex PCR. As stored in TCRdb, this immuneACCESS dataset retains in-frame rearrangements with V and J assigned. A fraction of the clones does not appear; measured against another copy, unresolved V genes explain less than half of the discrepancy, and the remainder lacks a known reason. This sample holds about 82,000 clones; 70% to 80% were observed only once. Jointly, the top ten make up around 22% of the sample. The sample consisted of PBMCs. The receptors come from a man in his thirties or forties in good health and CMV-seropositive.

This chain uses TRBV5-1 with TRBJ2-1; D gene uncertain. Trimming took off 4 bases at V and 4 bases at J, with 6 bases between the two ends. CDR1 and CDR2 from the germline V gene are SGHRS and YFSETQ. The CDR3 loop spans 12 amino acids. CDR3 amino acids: CASSILYNEQFF. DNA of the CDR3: TGCGCCAGCAGCATACTTTACAATGAGCAGTTCTTC.

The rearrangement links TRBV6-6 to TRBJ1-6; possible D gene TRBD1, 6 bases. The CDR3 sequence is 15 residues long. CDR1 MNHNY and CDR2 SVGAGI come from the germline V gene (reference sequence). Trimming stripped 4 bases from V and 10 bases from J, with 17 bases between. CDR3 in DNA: TGTGCCAGCAGTTTACAGGGAGTAGAGTTCTCACCCCTCCACTTT. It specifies CASSLQGVEFSPLHF.

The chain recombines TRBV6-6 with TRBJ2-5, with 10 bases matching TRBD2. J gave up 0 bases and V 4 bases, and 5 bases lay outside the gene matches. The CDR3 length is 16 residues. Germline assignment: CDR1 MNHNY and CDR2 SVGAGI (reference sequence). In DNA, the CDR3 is TGTGCCAGCAGTTCTCAGCGGGGGGGCAACCAAGAGACCCAGTACTTC. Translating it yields CASSSQRGGNQETQYF.

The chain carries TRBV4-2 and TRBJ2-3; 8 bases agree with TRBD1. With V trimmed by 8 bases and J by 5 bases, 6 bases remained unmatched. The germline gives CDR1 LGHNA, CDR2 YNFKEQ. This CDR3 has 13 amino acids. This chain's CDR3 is CASLGQGEDTQYF. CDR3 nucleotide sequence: TGTGCCAGCTTAGGACAGGGCGAAGATACGCAGTATTTT.

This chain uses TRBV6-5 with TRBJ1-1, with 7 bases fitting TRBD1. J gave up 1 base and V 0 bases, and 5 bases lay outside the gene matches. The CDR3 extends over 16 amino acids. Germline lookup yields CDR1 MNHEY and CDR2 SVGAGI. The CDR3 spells CASSYSAQGTNTEAFF. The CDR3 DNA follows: TGTGCCAGCAGTTACTCGGCACAGGGGACGAACACTGAAGCTTTCTTT.

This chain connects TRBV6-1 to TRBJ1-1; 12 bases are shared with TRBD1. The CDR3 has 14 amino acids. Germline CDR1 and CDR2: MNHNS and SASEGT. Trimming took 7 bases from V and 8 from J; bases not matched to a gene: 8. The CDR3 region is CASTRPGTGGEAFF. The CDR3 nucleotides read TGTGCCAGCACTCGTCCCGGGACAGGGGGCGAAGCTTTCTTT.

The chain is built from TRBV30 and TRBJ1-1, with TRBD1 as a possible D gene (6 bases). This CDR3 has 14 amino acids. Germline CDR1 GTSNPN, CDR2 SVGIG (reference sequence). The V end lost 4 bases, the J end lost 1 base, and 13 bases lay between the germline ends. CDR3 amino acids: CAWNLGRGNTEAFF. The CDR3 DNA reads TGTGCCTGGAATTTGGGCAGGGGGAACACTGAAGCTTTCTTT. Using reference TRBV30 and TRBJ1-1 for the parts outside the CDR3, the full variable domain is SQTIHQWPATLVQPVGSPLSLECTVEGTSNPNLYWYRQAAGRGLQLLFYSVGIGQISSEVPQNLSASRPQDRQFILSSKKLLLSDSGFYLCAWNLGRGNTEAFFGQGTRLTVV.

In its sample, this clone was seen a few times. The CDR3 is CASSRTTRGEKLFF. For the CDR3, the DNA is TGTGCCAGCAGTCGAACCACAAGAGGGGAAAAACTGTTTTTT. V is TRBV27 and J is TRBJ1-4; no clear D gene. The CDR3 length is 14 residues. Between the trimmed V and J ends, which lost 5 bases and 8 bases, there was a span of 15 bases. CDR1 and CDR2 from the germline V gene are MNHEY and SMNVEV (reference sequence).

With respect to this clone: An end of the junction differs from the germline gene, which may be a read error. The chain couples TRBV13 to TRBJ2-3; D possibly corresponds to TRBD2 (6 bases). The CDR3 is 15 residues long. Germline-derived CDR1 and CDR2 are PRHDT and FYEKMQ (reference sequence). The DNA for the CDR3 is TGTGCCAGCAGTTTAGTGGGACTGAACACAGATACGCAGTATTTT. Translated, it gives CASSLVGLNTDTQYF.

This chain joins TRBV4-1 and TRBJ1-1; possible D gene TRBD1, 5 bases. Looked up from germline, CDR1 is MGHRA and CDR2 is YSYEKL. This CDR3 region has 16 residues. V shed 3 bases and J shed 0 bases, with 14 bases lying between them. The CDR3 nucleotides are TGCGCCAGCAGCCATCACTGGGCAGGGCTGAACACTGAAGCTTTCTTT. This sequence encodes CASSHHWAGLNTEAFF.

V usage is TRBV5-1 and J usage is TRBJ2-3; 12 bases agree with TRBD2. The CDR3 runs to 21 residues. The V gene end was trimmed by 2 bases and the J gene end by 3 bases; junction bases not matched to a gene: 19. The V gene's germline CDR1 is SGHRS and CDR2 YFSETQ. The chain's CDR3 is CASSFTRLAGELAKGTDTQYF. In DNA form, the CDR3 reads TGCGCCAGCAGCTTCACCCGACTAGCGGGAGAATTGGCGAAAGGAACAGATACGCAGTATTTT.

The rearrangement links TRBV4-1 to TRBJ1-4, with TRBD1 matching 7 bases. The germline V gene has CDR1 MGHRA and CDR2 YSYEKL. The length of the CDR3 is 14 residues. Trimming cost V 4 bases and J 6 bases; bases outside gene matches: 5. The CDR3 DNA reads TGCGCCAGCAGCCTGACAGGGATGGATGAAAAACTGTTTTTT. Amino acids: CASSLTGMDEKLFF.

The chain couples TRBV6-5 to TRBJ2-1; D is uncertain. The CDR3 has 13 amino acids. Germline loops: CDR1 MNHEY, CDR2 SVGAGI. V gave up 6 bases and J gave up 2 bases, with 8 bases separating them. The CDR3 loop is CASSLTAYNEQFF. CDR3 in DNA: TGTGCCAGCAGCCTCACTGCCTACAATGAGCAGTTCTTC.

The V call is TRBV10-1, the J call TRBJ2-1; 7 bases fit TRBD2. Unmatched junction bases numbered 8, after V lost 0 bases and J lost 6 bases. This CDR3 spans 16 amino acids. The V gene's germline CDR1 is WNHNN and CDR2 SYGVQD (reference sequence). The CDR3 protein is CASSESGTTAANEQFF. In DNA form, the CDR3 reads TGCGCCAGCAGTGAGTCCGGGACTACGGCCGCCAATGAGCAGTTCTTC.

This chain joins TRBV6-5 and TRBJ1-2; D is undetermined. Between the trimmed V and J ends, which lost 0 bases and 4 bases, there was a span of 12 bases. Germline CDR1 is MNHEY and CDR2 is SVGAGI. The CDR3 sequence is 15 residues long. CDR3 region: CASSYSSGAVYGYTF. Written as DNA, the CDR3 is TGTGCCAGCAGTTACTCGAGTGGTGCGGTCTATGGCTACACCTTC.

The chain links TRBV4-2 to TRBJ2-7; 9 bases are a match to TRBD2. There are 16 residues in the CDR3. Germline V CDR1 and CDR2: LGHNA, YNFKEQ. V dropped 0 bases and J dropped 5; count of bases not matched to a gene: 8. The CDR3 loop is CASSQEAGLATHEQYF. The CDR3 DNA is TGTGCCAGCAGCCAAGAAGCTGGACTAGCGACCCACGAGCAGTACTTC.

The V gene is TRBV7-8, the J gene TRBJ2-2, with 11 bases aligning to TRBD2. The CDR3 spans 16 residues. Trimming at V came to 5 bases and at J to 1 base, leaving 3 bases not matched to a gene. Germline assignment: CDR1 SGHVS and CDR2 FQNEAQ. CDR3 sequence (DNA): TGTGCCAGCAGCCTGGGACTAGCGGTGAACACCGGGGAGCTGTTTTTT. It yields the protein CASSLGLAVNTGELFF.

CDR3 DNA: TGTGCCAGCAGCTTGGCAGGGGTGTGGAATGAGCAGTTCTTC. Amino acids: CASSLAGVWNEQFF. The chain employs TRBV7-2 and TRBJ2-1; possibly TRBD1 for D (6 bases). CDR1 is SGHTA and CDR2 is FQGNSA in the germline V gene. V dropped 3 bases and J dropped 7 bases, with 13 bases sitting between them. CDR3 length equals 14 residues.

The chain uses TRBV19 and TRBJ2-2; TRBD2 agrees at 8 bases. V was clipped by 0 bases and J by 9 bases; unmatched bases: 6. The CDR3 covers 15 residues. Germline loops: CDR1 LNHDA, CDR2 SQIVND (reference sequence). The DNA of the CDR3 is TGTGCCAGTAGTATAGATCACGGGGGGGCCCGGGAGCTGTTTTTT. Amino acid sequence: CASSIDHGGARELFF. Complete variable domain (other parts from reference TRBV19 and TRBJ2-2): DGGITQSPKYLFRKEGQNVTLSCEQNLNHDAMYWYRQDPGQGLRLIYYSQIVNDFQKGDIAEGYSVSREKKESFPLTVTSAQKNPTAFYLCASSIDHGGARELFFGEGSRLTVL.